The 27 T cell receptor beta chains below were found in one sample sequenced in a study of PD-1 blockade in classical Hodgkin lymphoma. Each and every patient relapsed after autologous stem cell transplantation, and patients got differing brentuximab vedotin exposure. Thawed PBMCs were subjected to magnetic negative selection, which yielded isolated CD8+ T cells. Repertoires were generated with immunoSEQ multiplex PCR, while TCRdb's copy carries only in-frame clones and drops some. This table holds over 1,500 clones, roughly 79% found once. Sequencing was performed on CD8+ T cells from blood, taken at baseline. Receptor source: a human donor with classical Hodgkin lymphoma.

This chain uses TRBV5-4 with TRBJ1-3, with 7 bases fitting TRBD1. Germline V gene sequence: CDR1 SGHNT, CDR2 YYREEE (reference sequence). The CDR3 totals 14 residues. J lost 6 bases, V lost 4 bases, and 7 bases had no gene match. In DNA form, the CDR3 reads TGTGCCAGCAGCCGGAGGGGGCTAGAAAACACCATATATTTT. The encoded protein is CASSRRGLENTIYF.

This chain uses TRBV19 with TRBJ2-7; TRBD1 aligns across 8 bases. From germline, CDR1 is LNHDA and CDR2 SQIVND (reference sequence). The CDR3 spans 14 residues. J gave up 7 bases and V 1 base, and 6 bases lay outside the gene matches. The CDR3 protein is CASSIGQGAQEQYF. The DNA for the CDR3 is TGTGCCAGTAGTATAGGGCAGGGGGCGCAGGAGCAGTACTTC.

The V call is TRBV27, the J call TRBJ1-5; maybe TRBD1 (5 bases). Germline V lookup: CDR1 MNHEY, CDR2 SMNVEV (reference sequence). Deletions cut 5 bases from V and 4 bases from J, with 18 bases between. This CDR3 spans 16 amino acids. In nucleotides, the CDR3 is TGTGCCAGCAGTCTGCACGGCAGGGCCCATAATCAGCCCCAGCATTTT. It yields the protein CASSLHGRAHNQPQHF.

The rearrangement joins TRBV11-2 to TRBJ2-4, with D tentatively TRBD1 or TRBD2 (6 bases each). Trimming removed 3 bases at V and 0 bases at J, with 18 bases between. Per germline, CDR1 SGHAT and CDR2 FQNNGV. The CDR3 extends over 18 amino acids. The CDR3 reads CASSLWGAGHLAKNIQYF. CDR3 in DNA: TGTGCCAGCAGCTTGTGGGGGGCGGGACACCTAGCCAAAAACATTCAGTACTTC.

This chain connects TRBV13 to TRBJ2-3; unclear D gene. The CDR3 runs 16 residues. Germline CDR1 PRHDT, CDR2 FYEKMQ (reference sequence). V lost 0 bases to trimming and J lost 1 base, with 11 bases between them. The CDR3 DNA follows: TGTGCCAGCAGCTTAGGGGCGAACTACCGCACAGATACGCAGTATTTT. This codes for CASSLGANYRTDTQYF.

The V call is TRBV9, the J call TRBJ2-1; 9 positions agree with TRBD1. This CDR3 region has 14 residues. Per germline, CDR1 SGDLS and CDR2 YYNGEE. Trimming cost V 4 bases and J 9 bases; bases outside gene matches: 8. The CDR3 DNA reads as TGTGCCAGCAGCTCCGGGACAGGGTTCGCTGAGCAGTTCTTC. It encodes CASSSGTGFAEQFF.

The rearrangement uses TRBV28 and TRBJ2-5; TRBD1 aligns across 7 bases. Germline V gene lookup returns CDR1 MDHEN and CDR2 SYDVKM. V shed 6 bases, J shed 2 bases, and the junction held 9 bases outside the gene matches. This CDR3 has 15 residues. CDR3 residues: CASSPGDSLQETQYF. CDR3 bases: TGTGCCAGCAGCCCCGGGGACAGCTTACAAGAGACCCAGTACTTC. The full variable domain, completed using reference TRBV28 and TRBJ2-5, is DVKVTQSSRYLVKRTGEKVFLECVQDMDHENMFWYRQDPGLGLRLIYFSYDVKMKEKGDIPEGYSVSREKKERFSLILESASTNQTSMYLCASSPGDSLQETQYFGPGTRLLVL.

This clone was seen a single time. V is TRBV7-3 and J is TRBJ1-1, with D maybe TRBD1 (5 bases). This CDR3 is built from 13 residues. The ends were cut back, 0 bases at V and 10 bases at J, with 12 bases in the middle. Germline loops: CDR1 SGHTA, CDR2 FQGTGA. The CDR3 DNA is TGTGCCAGCAGCTTAACGGGGGGGTTTGGAGCTTTCTTT. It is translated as CASSLTGGFGAFF.

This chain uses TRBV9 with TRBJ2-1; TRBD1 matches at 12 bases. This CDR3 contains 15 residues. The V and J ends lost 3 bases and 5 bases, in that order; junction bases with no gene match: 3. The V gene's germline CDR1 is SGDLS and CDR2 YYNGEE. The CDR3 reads CASSAGQGANNEQFF. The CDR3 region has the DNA TGTGCCAGCAGCGCGGGACAGGGGGCGAACAATGAGCAGTTCTTC.

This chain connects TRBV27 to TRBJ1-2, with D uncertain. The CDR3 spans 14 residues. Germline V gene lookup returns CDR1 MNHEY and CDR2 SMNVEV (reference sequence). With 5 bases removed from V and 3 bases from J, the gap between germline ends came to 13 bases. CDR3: CASSPQGVYYGYTF. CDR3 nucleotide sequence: TGTGCCAGCAGTCCCCAAGGAGTTTACTATGGCTACACCTTC.

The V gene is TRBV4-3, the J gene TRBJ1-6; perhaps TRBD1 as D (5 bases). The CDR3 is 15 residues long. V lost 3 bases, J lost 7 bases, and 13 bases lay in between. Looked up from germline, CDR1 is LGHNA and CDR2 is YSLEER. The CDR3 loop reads CASSQSAGDNSPLHF. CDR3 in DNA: TGCGCCAGCAGCCAGTCGGCGGGGGACAATTCACCCCTCCACTTT.

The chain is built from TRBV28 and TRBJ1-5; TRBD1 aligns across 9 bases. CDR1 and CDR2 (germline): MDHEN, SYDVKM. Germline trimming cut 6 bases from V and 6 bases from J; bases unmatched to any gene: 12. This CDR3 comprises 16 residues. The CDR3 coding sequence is TGTGCCAGCAGAACCCCGCGACAGGGGGGGGGTCAGCCCCAGCATTTT. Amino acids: CASRTPRQGGGQPQHF.

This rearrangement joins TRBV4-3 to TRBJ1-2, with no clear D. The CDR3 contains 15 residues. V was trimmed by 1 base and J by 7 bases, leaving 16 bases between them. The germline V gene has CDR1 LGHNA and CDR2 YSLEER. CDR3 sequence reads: CASSQVSSGSGGYTF. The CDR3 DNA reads TGCGCCAGCAGCCAAGTTTCCTCGGGGTCAGGTGGCTACACCTTC.

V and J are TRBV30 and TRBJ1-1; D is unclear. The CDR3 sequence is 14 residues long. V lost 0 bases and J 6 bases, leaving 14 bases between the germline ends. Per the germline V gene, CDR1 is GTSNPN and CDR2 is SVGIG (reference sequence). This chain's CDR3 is CAWSVRTFTAEAFF. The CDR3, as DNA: TGTGCCTGGAGTGTACGGACCTTTACAGCTGAAGCTTTCTTT.

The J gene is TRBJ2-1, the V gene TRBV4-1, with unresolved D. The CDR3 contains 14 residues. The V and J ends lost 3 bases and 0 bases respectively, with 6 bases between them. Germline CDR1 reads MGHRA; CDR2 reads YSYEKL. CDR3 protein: CASSQRSSYNEQFF. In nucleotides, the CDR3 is TGCGCCAGCAGCCAGCGGAGCTCCTACAATGAGCAGTTCTTC.

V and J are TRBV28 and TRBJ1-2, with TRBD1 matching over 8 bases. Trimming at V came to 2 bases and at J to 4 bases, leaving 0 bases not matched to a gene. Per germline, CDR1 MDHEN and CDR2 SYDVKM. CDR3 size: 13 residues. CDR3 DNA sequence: TGTGCCAGCAGTTTACAGGGGGCCTATGGCTACACCTTC. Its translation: CASSLQGAYGYTF.

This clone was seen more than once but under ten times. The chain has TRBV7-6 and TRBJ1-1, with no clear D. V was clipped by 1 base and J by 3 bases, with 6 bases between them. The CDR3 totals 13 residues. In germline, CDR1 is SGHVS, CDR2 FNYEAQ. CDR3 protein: CASSLGEDTEAFF. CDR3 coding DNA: TGTGCCAGCAGCTTAGGGGAGGACACTGAAGCTTTCTTT.

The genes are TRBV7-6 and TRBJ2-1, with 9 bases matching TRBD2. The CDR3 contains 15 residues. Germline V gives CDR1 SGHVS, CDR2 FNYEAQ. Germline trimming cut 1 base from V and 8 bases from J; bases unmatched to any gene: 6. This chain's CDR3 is CASSLGAGGTYEQFF. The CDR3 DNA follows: TGTGCCAGCAGCTTAGGAGCGGGAGGTACCTATGAGCAGTTCTTC.

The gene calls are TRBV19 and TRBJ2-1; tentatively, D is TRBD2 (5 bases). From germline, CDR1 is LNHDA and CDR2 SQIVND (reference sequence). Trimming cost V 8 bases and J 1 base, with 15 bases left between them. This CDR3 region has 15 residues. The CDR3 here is CASGGLTNSYNEQFF. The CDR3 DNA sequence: TGTGCCAGTGGTGGTTTGACTAATTCCTACAATGAGCAGTTCTTC.

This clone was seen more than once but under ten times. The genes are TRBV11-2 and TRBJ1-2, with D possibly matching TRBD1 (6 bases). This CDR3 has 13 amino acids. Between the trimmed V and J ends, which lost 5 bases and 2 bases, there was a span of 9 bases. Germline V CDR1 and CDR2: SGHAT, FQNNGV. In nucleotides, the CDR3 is TGTGCCAGCAGCGTAGGACAGAACTATGGCTACACCTTC. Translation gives CASSVGQNYGYTF.

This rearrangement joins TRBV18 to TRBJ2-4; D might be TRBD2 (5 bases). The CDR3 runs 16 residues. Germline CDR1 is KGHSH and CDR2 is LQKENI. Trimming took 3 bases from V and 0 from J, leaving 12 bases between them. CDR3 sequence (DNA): TGTGCCAGCTCACCTCGGACTCTGGGAGCCAAAAACATTCAGTACTTC. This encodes CASSPRTLGAKNIQYF.

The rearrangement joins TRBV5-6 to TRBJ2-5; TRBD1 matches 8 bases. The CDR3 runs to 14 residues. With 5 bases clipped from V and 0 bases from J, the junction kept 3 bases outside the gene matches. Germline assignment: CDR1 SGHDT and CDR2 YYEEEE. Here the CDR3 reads CASRKTGDQETQYF. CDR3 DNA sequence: TGTGCCAGCAGAAAGACAGGGGACCAAGAGACCCAGTACTTC.

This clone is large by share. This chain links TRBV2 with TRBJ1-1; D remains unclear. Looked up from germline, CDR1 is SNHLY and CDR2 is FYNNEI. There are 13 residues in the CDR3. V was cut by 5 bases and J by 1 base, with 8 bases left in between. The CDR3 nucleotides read TGTGCCAGCAGTCTCCGGTCGAACACTGAAGCTTTCTTT. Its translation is CASSLRSNTEAFF.

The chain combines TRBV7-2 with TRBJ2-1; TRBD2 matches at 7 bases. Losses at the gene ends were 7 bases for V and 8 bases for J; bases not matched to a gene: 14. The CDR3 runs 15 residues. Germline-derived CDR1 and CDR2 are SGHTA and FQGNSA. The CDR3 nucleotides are TGTGCCAGCACCCTAGTTCTGCGGGAGAGTGATGAGCAGTTCTTC. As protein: CASTLVLRESDEQFF.

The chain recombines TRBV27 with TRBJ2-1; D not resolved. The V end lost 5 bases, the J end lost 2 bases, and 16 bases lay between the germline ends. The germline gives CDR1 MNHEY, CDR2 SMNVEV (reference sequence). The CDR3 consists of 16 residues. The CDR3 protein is CASSPPAPYTYNEQFF. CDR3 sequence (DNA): TGTGCCAGCAGTCCCCCGGCCCCTTACACCTACAATGAGCAGTTCTTC.

In DNA, the CDR3 is TGTGCCAGCAGTTTACAACTAGCGGGAGGGATAGTTGACAATGAGCAGTTCTTC. This gives the protein CASSLQLAGGIVDNEQFF. The chain is built from TRBV28 and TRBJ2-1, with TRBD2 matching 13 bases. The CDR3 consists of 18 residues. V dropped 2 bases and J dropped 5; count of bases not matched to a gene: 9. CDR1 and CDR2 (germline): MDHEN, SYDVKM.

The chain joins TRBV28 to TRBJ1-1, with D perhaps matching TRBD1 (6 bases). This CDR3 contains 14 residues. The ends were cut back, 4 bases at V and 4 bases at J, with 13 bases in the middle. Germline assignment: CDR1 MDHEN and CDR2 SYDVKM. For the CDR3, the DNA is TGTGCCAGCAGTTCCACAGGGTGGGGCACTGAAGCTTTCTTT. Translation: CASSSTGWGTEAFF.